The 31 T cell receptor beta chains in this list originate from one sample, sequenced in a study of OX40 agonist ivuxolimab in advanced cancers. The data were produced by immunoSEQ multiplex PCR, yet TCRdb's version contains in-frame clones alone and is incomplete. The sample holds approximately 74,000 clones, over 85% seen once. Sample: CD4+ or CD8+ T cells sorted from blood, taken in a trial of the OX40 agonist ivuxolimab. The receptors shown here come from an adult with an advanced solid tumor such as melanoma, head and neck, liver or kidney cancer.

The chain uses TRBV7-9 and TRBJ2-3; D uncertain. CDR1 is SEHNR, CDR2 FQNEAQ, per germline (reference sequence). Trimming left V 7 bases short and J 0 bases short, with 8 bases between. This CDR3 spans 13 amino acids. CDR3 nucleotides: TGTGCCAGCAACTCAGTTAGCACAGATACGCAGTATTTT. As protein: CASNSVSTDTQYF.

This chain connects TRBV7-2 to TRBJ2-3, with unresolved D. The germline V gene has CDR1 SGHTA and CDR2 FQGNSA. The CDR3 has 15 residues. V lost 2 bases, J lost 3 bases, and 12 bases lay in between. CDR3 protein: CASSLSAVATDTQYF. The CDR3 bases are TGTGCCAGCAGCTTATCCGCCGTAGCAACAGATACGCAGTATTTT.

V and J are TRBV4-1 and TRBJ2-7; D is unresolved. The germline V gene has CDR1 MGHRA and CDR2 YSYEKL. Trimming cost V 1 base and J 2 bases, with 6 bases left between them. This CDR3 spans 13 amino acids. For the CDR3, the DNA is TGCGCCAGCAGCCAAGCTCGCGCCTACGAGCAGTACTTC. This encodes CASSQARAYEQYF.

This chain joins TRBV6-1 and TRBJ1-3, with TRBD1 identical over 8 bases. The V gene end was trimmed by 3 bases and the J gene end by 3 bases; junction bases not matched to a gene: 1. CDR1 and CDR2 from the germline V gene are MNHNS and SASEGT. This CDR3 is built from 14 residues. DNA of the CDR3: TGTGCCAGCAGTGAGACAGGGGTTGGAAACACCATATATTTT. Protein sequence: CASSETGVGNTIYF.

The chain is built from TRBV7-2 and TRBJ2-5; TRBD1 agrees at 9 bases. This CDR3 has 15 amino acids. Germline-derived CDR1 and CDR2 are SGHTA and FQGNSA. Trimming took 1 base from V and 5 from J; bases not matched to a gene: 5. CDR3 nucleotide sequence: TGTGCCAGCAGCTTAGGGGGACAGGGCGGGGAGACCCAGTACTTC. Its translation: CASSLGGQGGETQYF.

The chain joins TRBV28 to TRBJ2-7, with 8 bases matching TRBD1. Germline V gives CDR1 MDHEN, CDR2 SYDVKM. J gave up 0 bases and V 6 bases, and 7 bases lay outside the gene matches. The CDR3 length is 15 residues. The CDR3 protein is CASSTTGTGSYEQYF. In nucleotides, the CDR3 is TGTGCCAGCAGCACTACCGGGACAGGCTCCTACGAGCAGTACTTC.

This rearrangement joins TRBV2 to TRBJ2-2; tentatively, D is TRBD1 or TRBD2 (7 bases each). Trimming pared 10 bases from V and 3 bases from J, leaving 12 bases between. CDR1 is SNHLY, CDR2 FYNNEI, per germline. The CDR3 has 13 amino acids. The CDR3 sequence: CATQGGDTGELFF. The CDR3 region has the DNA TGTGCCACCCAGGGGGGGGACACCGGGGAGCTGTTTTTT.

This clone was seen once. The V and J genes are TRBV10-3 and TRBJ2-3, with a tentative D call TRBD1 (6 bases). Trimming took 5 bases from V and 14 from J, leaving 20 bases between them. The germline CDR1 and CDR2 sequences are ENHRY and SYGVKD. The CDR3 has 13 residues. The CDR3 loop reads CAISRDGQLPRYF. The CDR3 DNA is TGTGCCATCAGTCGCGACGGACAGTTACCCCGGTATTTT.

The chain combines TRBV1 with TRBJ1-4; TRBD1 is taken as the D call from the table, unchecked against the DNA. TRBV1 is designated a pseudogene. The CDR3 contains 15 residues. CDR3 coding DNA: TGCACCAGCAGCCAAGGGGGGACAGGGTGCCCCAGGGTGTTTTTT. Its protein product is CTSSQGGTGCPRVFF.

This chain joins TRBV14 and TRBJ1-1; TRBD1 is a possible D gene (6 bases). This CDR3 has 14 amino acids. Trimming left V 1 base short and J 3 bases short, with 9 bases between. Germline assignment: CDR1 SGHDN and CDR2 FVKESK. DNA for the CDR3: TGTGCCAGCAGCCAAGTTCAGGGGTACACTGAAGCTTTCTTT. Protein product: CASSQVQGYTEAFF.

V and J are TRBV6-1 and TRBJ1-6; unclear D gene. Trimming stripped 3 bases from V and 0 bases from J, with 3 bases between. The V gene's germline CDR1 is MNHNS and CDR2 SASEGT. The CDR3 has 14 residues. DNA for the CDR3: TGTGCCAGCAGTGATGGCTCCTATAATTCACCCCTCCACTTT. This codes for CASSDGSYNSPLHF.

This clone was picked up one time. V usage is TRBV29-1 and J usage is TRBJ2-3; TRBD2 might be the D (7 bases). The length of the CDR3 is 17 residues. The ends were cut back, 2 bases at V and 3 bases at J, with 21 bases in the middle. Germline assignment: CDR1 SQVTM and CDR2 ANQGSEA. For the CDR3, the DNA is TGCAGCGTTGAATCCCTTGAAGAGGGGGGGACGACAGATACGCAGTATTTT. Its protein product is CSVESLEEGGTTDTQYF.

J is TRBJ2-3 and V is TRBV5-1; 8 positions agree with TRBD2. The junction had 12 bases not matched to a gene; V was cut back by 4 bases and J by 5 bases. Germline V gene data show CDR1 as SGHRS and CDR2 as YFSETQ. The CDR3 covers 16 residues. The CDR3 spells CASSPFAGGPEDTQYF. The CDR3 nucleotides read TGCGCCAGCAGCCCCTTCGCGGGGGGCCCGGAAGATACGCAGTATTTT.

V is TRBV19 and J is TRBJ2-1; the D gene is possibly TRBD1 (5 bases). The V end lost 8 bases, the J end lost 7 bases, and 9 bases lay between the germline ends. From germline, CDR1 is LNHDA and CDR2 SQIVND (reference sequence). The CDR3 is 11 amino acids. The DNA of the CDR3 is TGTGCCAGTGCCGACAGAAATGAGCAGTTCTTC. As protein: CASADRNEQFF.

V gene TRBV5-4 combines with J gene TRBJ2-7, with 7 nucleotides matching TRBD2. V was clipped by 0 bases and J by 0 bases; unmatched bases: 3. The length of the CDR3 is 15 residues. From germline, CDR1 is SGHNT and CDR2 YYREEE (reference sequence). CDR3 region: CASSLASGNSYEQYF. DNA for the CDR3: TGTGCCAGCAGCTTGGCCAGCGGGAACTCCTACGAGCAGTACTTC.

This clone was observed once. The rearrangement links TRBV28 to TRBJ2-5; 10 bases are shared with TRBD1. The CDR3 covers 15 residues. The trim removed 4 bases at V and 6 bases at J, leaving 8 bases unmatched. CDR1 and CDR2 from the germline V gene are MDHEN and SYDVKM. The DNA of the CDR3 is TGTGCCAGCAGTTCGCCGGGACAGGGGATGAAGACCCAGTACTTC. Amino acid sequence: CASSSPGQGMKTQYF.

The chain links TRBV6-5 to TRBJ2-1; 8 nucleotides agree with TRBD2. The germline gives CDR1 MNHEY, CDR2 SVGAGI. Trimming cost V 10 bases and J 7 bases; bases outside gene matches: 9. This CDR3 has 13 residues. The chain's CDR3 is CATGGEGRNEQFF. The CDR3 bases are TGTGCCACCGGGGGGGAGGGAAGGAATGAGCAGTTCTTC.

The rearrangement links TRBV7-9 to TRBJ1-6; 7 nucleotides align to TRBD1. Unmatched junction bases numbered 9, after V lost 7 bases and J lost 6 bases. CDR3 size: 15 residues. Germline V gene lookup returns CDR1 SEHNR and CDR2 FQNEAQ (reference sequence). Here the CDR3 DNA reads TGTGCCAGCAACCCATCGGGACAGCGTAATTCACCCCTCCACTTT. This encodes CASNPSGQRNSPLHF.

The chain combines TRBV7-9 with TRBJ2-5; D not resolved. From germline, CDR1 is SEHNR and CDR2 FQNEAQ (reference sequence). CDR3 length: 12 amino acids. The V end lost 2 bases, the J end lost 5 bases, and 6 bases lay between the germline ends. CDR3 in DNA: TGTGCCAGCAGCTTAAGTTGGGAGACCCAGTACTTC. Translating it yields CASSLSWETQYF.

The chain recombines TRBV5-1 with TRBJ2-1; D gene unclear. CDR1 and CDR2 from the germline V gene are SGHRS and YFSETQ. The CDR3 is 13 residues long. V was pared by 0 bases and J by 1 base, with 2 bases between. Here the CDR3 reads CASSLESYNEQFF. The CDR3 DNA reads as TGCGCCAGCAGCTTGGAGTCCTACAATGAGCAGTTCTTC.

This clone was counted a single time. The chain combines TRBV20-1 with TRBJ1-5; D is undetermined. CDR1 and CDR2 (germline): DFQATT, SNEGSKA (reference sequence). This CDR3 is built from 11 residues. The germline V and J ends were trimmed by 6 bases and 6 bases, with 9 bases remaining between them. CDR3 sequence: CSAGLSQPQHF. CDR3 DNA sequence: TGCAGTGCGGGATTGTCTCAGCCCCAGCATTTT.

DNA of the CDR3: TGCAGCGTTGACTTCGGACAGGGATCCGAAAAACTGTTTTTT. It encodes CSVDFGQGSEKLFF. V is TRBV29-1 and J is TRBJ1-4; 8 bases map to TRBD1. CDR1 is SQVTM, CDR2 ANQGSEA, per germline. After removal of 3 bases from V and 8 bases from J, the junction contained 8 bases not matched to a gene. The CDR3 sequence is 14 residues long. Variable domain in full (rest from reference TRBV29-1 and TRBJ1-4): SAVISQKPSRDICQRGTSLTIQCQVDSQVTMMFWYRQQPGQSLTLIATANQGSEATYESGFVIDKFPISRPNLTFSTLTVSNMSPEDSSIYLCSVDFGQGSEKLFFGSGTQLSVL.

The genes are TRBV28 and TRBJ1-5, with 9 bases lining up with TRBD1. V was clipped by 8 bases and J by 5 bases; unmatched bases: 4. The CDR3 spans 13 residues. The germline gives CDR1 MDHEN, CDR2 SYDVKM. CDR3 bases: TGTGCCAGCTTGACAGGGGGTGATCAGCCCCAGCATTTT. Encoded protein: CASLTGGDQPQHF. The full variable domain, rest sourced from reference TRBV28 and TRBJ1-5, is DVKVTQSSRYLVKRTGEKVFLECVQDMDHENMFWYRQDPGLGLRLIYFSYDVKMKEKGDIPEGYSVSREKKERFSLILESASTNQTSMYLCASLTGGDQPQHFGDGTRLSIL.

This clone was recorded a few times. The chain is built from TRBV6-5 and TRBJ1-5; D is ambiguous. Between the trimmed V and J ends, which lost 5 bases and 5 bases, there was a span of 10 bases. The CDR3 runs 13 residues. The germline V gene encodes CDR1 MNHEY and CDR2 SVGAGI. In nucleotides, the CDR3 is TGTGCCAGCAGTATGGGCGATCATCAGCCCCAGCATTTT. It translates to CASSMGDHQPQHF.

The rearrangement joins TRBV18 to TRBJ2-7, with a tentative D call TRBD1 (6 bases). V lost 3 bases to trimming and J lost 3 bases, with 12 bases between them. The length of the CDR3 is 14 residues. Germline CDR1 reads KGHSH; CDR2 reads LQKENI. The CDR3 sequence: CASSPTGQDYEQYF. The DNA for the CDR3 is TGTGCCAGCTCACCCACAGGGCAAGACTACGAGCAGTACTTC. Complete variable domain (other parts from reference TRBV18 and TRBJ2-7): NAGVMQNPRHLVRRRGQEARLRCSPMKGHSHVYWYRQLPEEGLKFMVYLQKENIIDESGMPKERFSAEFPKEGPSILRIQQVVRGDSAAYFCASSPTGQDYEQYFGPGTRLTVT.

This clone was counted a single time. The rearrangement joins TRBV5-4 to TRBJ1-2; D is unresolved. Trimming pared 5 bases from V and 9 bases from J, leaving 23 bases between. This CDR3 contains 15 residues. Germline V lookup: CDR1 SGHNT, CDR2 YYREEE (reference sequence). In DNA, the CDR3 is TGTGCCAGCAGTTCGTCACGGGAGGGCCAATCTCGCTACACCTTC. Translating it yields CASSSSREGQSRYTF.

The V call is TRBV14, the J call TRBJ2-7; D uncertain. From germline, CDR1 is SGHDN and CDR2 FVKESK. V lost 4 bases and J lost 11, with 15 bases in between. The CDR3 length is 12 residues. CDR3 bases: TGTGCCAGCAGCCCGGATAACATATGGAAGTACTTC. It yields the protein CASSPDNIWKYF.

The chain couples TRBV9 to TRBJ2-1; TRBD2 might be the D (6 bases). The CDR3 loop spans 14 amino acids. V lost 0 bases and J lost 8, with 12 bases in between. Germline values: CDR1 SGDLS, CDR2 YYNGEE. The CDR3 loop is CASSVAGREDEQFF. DNA for the CDR3: TGTGCCAGCAGCGTAGCGGGCAGGGAGGATGAGCAGTTCTTC.

The genes are TRBV5-1 and TRBJ2-3; D may be TRBD1 (5 bases). The V gene's germline CDR1 is SGHRS and CDR2 YFSETQ. The V end was cut by 3 bases, the J end by 3 bases, with 8 bases between. The length of the CDR3 is 13 residues. This CDR3 reads CASSSQGTDTQYF. The DNA of the CDR3 is TGCGCCAGCAGCTCCCAGGGAACAGATACGCAGTATTTT.

The chain combines TRBV5-1 with TRBJ2-1; D ambiguous. CDR3 size: 15 residues. The V gene lost 0 bases and the J gene lost 2 bases, with 9 bases spanning the gap. Germline V gene data show CDR1 as SGHRS and CDR2 as YFSETQ. The CDR3 region is CASSLGGTTYNEQFF. CDR3 DNA sequence: TGCGCCAGCAGCTTGGGCGGTACCACCTACAATGAGCAGTTCTTC.

CDR3 sequence (DNA): TGTGCCAGTAGTGCACCAAACAGGGGAGGCACTGAAGCTTTCTTT. It codes for CASSAPNRGGTEAFF. The rearrangement links TRBV19 to TRBJ1-1; 7 positions agree with TRBD1. The V gene end was trimmed by 5 bases and the J gene end by 4 bases; junction bases not matched to a gene: 10. Germline V gene lookup returns CDR1 LNHDA and CDR2 SQIVND (reference sequence). The CDR3 has 15 amino acids.